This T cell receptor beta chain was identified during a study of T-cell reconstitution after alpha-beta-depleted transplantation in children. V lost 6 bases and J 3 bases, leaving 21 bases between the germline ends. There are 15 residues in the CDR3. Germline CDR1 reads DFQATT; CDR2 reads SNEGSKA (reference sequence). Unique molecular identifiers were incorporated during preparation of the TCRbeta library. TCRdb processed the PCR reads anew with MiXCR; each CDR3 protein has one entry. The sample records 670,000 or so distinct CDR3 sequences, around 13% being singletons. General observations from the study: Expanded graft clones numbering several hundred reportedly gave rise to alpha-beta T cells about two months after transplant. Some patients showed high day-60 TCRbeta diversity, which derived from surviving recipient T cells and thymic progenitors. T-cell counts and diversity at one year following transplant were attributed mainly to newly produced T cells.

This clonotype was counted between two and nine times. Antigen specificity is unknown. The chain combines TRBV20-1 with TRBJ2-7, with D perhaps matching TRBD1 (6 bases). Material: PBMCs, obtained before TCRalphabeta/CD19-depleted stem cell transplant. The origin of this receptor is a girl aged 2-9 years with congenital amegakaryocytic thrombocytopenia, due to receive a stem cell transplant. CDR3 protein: CSAATGLGGFYEQYF. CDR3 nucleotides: TGCAGTGCCGCAACGGGTTTAGGGGGTTTCTACGAGCAGTACTTC.